The 8 T cell receptor beta chains reported below all come from one sample, sequenced in a study of CXCR3-negative and CXCR3-positive naive CD8 T cells. Libraries were UMI-labeled 5' RACE TRB cDNA. TCRdb re-called the 5' RACE reads; every CDR3 protein appears as one record, without DNA. This table holds about 62,000 distinct CDR3 sequences. The sequencing input was naive CXCR3- CD8+ T cells from blood. Specified subset: CD45RO-CCR7+CD27+CD95- naive CD8+ T cells lacking CXCR3 (TNR3-). These TCRs come from a human donor in good health. Some clones in this sample may be carry-over from other donors' samples.

J is TRBJ2-1 and V is TRBV28; as DNA is missing, the TRBD2 call by TCRdb cannot be tested. The CDR3 consists of 15 residues. Per germline, CDR1 MDHEN and CDR2 SYDVKM. CDR3 sequence reads: CASSLRSGGADEQFF.

The chain couples TRBV6-5 to TRBJ2-2; as DNA is missing, the TRBD1 call by TCRdb cannot be tested. This CDR3 has 15 residues. Germline V gene lookup returns CDR1 MNHEY and CDR2 SVGAGI. The CDR3 protein is CASSGGQGASGELFF.

The V and J genes are TRBV9 and TRBJ1-2; there is no DNA to check the TCRdb D call of TRBD1. The CDR3 sequence is 16 residues long. Per the germline V gene, CDR1 is SGDLS and CDR2 is YYNGEE. CDR3 residues: CASSDADRVSYYGYTF.

The chain joins TRBV10-2 to TRBJ2-7; TCRdb's D gene call, TRBD1, goes unchecked for lack of DNA. The germline V gene encodes CDR1 WSHSY and CDR2 SAAADI. CDR3 length: 13 residues. The CDR3 loop reads CASSEPGNYEQYF.

This chain links TRBV12-3 or TRBV12-4 with TRBJ1-1; TCRdb returns TRBD1, unconfirmable since there is no DNA. The CDR3 has 15 residues. The CDR3: CASSNTTGGNTEAFF.

The rearrangement joins TRBV2 to TRBJ2-3; TCRdb gives TRBD1 as the D gene, but with no DNA this cannot be confirmed. The CDR3 extends over 13 amino acids. Germline assignment: CDR1 SNHLY and CDR2 FYNNEI. CDR3 loop: CASMRGTGDTQYF.

V gene TRBV15 combines with J gene TRBJ2-7; TCRdb indicates TRBD1, and absent DNA this call remains unverified. This CDR3 has 15 residues. In germline, CDR1 is LNHNV, CDR2 YYDKDF (reference sequence). This CDR3 reads CATSRERQGRREQYF.

CDR3 sequence: CSASDSYEQYF. V usage is TRBV20-1 and J usage is TRBJ2-7. There are 11 residues in the CDR3. CDR1 is DFQATT, CDR2 SNEGSKA, per germline (reference sequence).